This passage covers 29 T cell receptor beta chains from one sample sequenced in a study of technical replicates of blood from a few donors. The table came from immunoSEQ multiplex PCR; TCRdb's copy has only in-frame clones and leaves some out. The profile covers about 83,000 clones, with 95% to 97% appearing a single time and around 0.31% taken by the ten largest. Material for sequencing was T cells isolated from PBMCs. The receptors originated from a human donor in good health.

This clone was counted a few times. The chain carries TRBV6-1 and TRBJ1-2; D remains unclear. CDR1 and CDR2 from the germline V gene are MNHNS and SASEGT. This CDR3 has 13 amino acids. V lost 2 bases, J lost 4 bases, and 8 bases lay in between. CDR3 sequence (DNA): TGTGCCAGCAGTGAAAGGAGGCTCTATGGCTACACCTTC. Amino acid sequence: CASSERRLYGYTF.

The rearrangement links TRBV9 to TRBJ1-1; D call uncertain. The length of the CDR3 is 13 residues. Trimming took 0 bases from V and 6 from J, leaving 9 bases between them. CDR1 and CDR2 (germline): SGDLS, YYNGEE. The CDR3 region has the DNA TGTGCCAGCAGCGTAGGCGGACTTTCTGAAGCTTTCTTT. Its protein product is CASSVGGLSEAFF.

This chain's CDR3 is CASTGTFVYNEQFF. The CDR3 region has the DNA TGCGCCAGCACCGGGACATTTGTTTACAATGAGCAGTTCTTC. The chain joins TRBV10-2 to TRBJ2-1, with D perhaps matching TRBD1 (6 bases). The CDR3 is made up of 14 amino acids. The germline gives CDR1 WSHSY, CDR2 SAAADI. V lost 7 bases and J lost 4, with 14 bases in between.

This sequence joins TRBV14 and TRBJ1-2, with D unclear. Germline V gene sequence: CDR1 SGHDN, CDR2 FVKESK. Trimming removed 2 bases at V and 8 bases at J, with 12 bases between. This CDR3 is built from 13 residues. CDR3 protein: CASSQILQEGYTF. CDR3 nucleotides: TGTGCCAGCAGCCAAATATTACAAGAAGGCTACACCTTC.

The V gene is TRBV29-1, the J gene TRBJ2-1; D is perhaps TRBD2 (6 bases). Germline CDR1 reads SQVTM; CDR2 reads ANQGSEA. The CDR3 loop spans 11 amino acids. V was clipped by 7 bases and J by 7 bases, with 11 bases between them. CDR3 in amino acids: CSARELNEQFF. As DNA, the CDR3 is TGCAGCGCCCGGGAGTTGAATGAGCAGTTCTTC.

This clone has only a few counts. This chain joins TRBV4-3 and TRBJ2-7, with 10 positions matching TRBD2. V shed 0 bases and J 2 bases; nucleotides not matched to a gene: 7. The CDR3 runs to 17 residues. Germline V CDR1 and CDR2: LGHNA, YSLEER. CDR3 nucleotides: TGCGCCAGCAGCCAAGAAGAAGGGACTAGCGCCGCCTACGAGCAGTACTTC. It yields the protein CASSQEEGTSAAYEQYF.

This rearrangement joins TRBV5-4 to TRBJ2-2, with 7 bases lining up with TRBD1. Germline-derived CDR1 and CDR2 are SGHNT and YYREEE (reference sequence). Trimming removed 0 bases from V and 7 bases from J; junction bases left unmatched: 3. CDR3 size: 14 residues. The CDR3 region is CASSLEGASGELFF. The CDR3 nucleotides read TGTGCCAGCAGCTTGGAGGGGGCGAGCGGGGAGCTGTTTTTT.

This clone was observed a single time. J is TRBJ2-3 and V is TRBV7-2, with TRBD2 matching 15 bases. The CDR3 runs 18 residues. CDR1 and CDR2 (germline): SGHTA, FQGNSA. V lost 6 bases and J lost 1; bases outside the gene matches: 8. The CDR3: CASSRTSGRATGTDTQYF. The CDR3 coding sequence is TGTGCCAGCAGTCGGACTAGCGGGAGGGCCACGGGCACAGATACGCAGTATTTT.

The chain joins TRBV7-8 to TRBJ1-3, with 7 bases lining up with TRBD1. Trimming cost V 5 bases and J 4 bases; bases outside gene matches: 8. The CDR3 has 15 residues. From germline, CDR1 is SGHVS and CDR2 FQNEAQ. DNA of the CDR3: TGTGCCAGCAGCCTGGACAGGAGATCCGGAAACACCATATATTTT. Translation gives CASSLDRRSGNTIYF.

The chain has TRBV18 and TRBJ1-4; perhaps TRBD1 as D (6 bases). V gave up 5 bases and J gave up 7 bases, with 14 bases separating them. CDR3 size: 14 residues. Germline-derived CDR1 and CDR2 are KGHSH and LQKENI. CDR3 in amino acids: CASSIQGWGEKLFF. Written as DNA, the CDR3 is TGTGCCAGCTCAATACAGGGCTGGGGTGAAAAACTGTTTTTT. Full variable domain (rest looked up from reference TRBV18 and TRBJ1-4): NAGVMQNPRHLVRRRGQEARLRCSPMKGHSHVYWYRQLPEEGLKFMVYLQKENIIDESGMPKERFSAEFPKEGPSILRIQQVVRGDSAAYFCASSIQGWGEKLFFGSGTQLSVL.

The V call is TRBV6-5, the J call TRBJ2-1; 8 nucleotides align to TRBD2. The CDR3 has 15 residues. Unmatched junction bases numbered 5, after V lost 0 bases and J lost 7 bases. Germline V lookup: CDR1 MNHEY, CDR2 SVGAGI. The CDR3 is CASSYSPGGPNEQFF. The CDR3 DNA follows: TGTGCCAGCAGTTACTCCCCGGGAGGGCCAAATGAGCAGTTCTTC.

The chain has TRBV27 and TRBJ1-2; D is possibly TRBD1 (5 bases). This CDR3 is built from 13 residues. V was pared by 4 bases and J by 3 bases, with 9 bases between. Germline V gene lookup returns CDR1 MNHEY and CDR2 SMNVEV (reference sequence). CDR3 nucleotides: TGTGCCAGCAGTTATGGGGGGGACTATGGCTACACCTTC. Its protein product is CASSYGGDYGYTF.

This chain links TRBV7-2 with TRBJ2-7; maybe TRBD1 (6 bases). The germline CDR1 and CDR2 sequences are SGHTA and FQGNSA. The CDR3 length is 16 residues. Trimming removed 3 bases from V and 4 bases from J, with 19 bases in between. CDR3 sequence (DNA): TGTGCCAGCAGCTTCCTTGGGGCAGGGGTCGTTTACGAGCAGTACTTC. It encodes CASSFLGAGVVYEQYF.

The chain uses TRBV30 and TRBJ1-1; D gene ambiguous. The germline V gene has CDR1 GTSNPN and CDR2 SVGIG (reference sequence). This CDR3 comprises 13 residues. V dropped 8 bases and J dropped 5 bases, with 18 bases sitting between them. The CDR3 spells CASPGSGRTEAFF. The CDR3 nucleotides are TGTGCCAGCCCGGGGTCGGGTAGGACTGAAGCTTTCTTT.

This chain uses TRBV2 with TRBJ2-5; tentatively, D is TRBD1 (6 bases). Germline values: CDR1 SNHLY, CDR2 FYNNEI. The V gene lost 1 base and the J gene lost 5 bases, with 23 bases spanning the gap. This CDR3 spans 18 amino acids. CDR3 sequence: CASSEGRLGDILGETQYF. The DNA of the CDR3 is TGTGCCAGCAGTGAAGGTCGATTGGGGGACATCCTAGGGGAGACCCAGTACTTC.

V usage is TRBV19 and J usage is TRBJ2-7; D is uncertain. The V gene lost 6 bases and the J gene lost 1 base, with 10 bases spanning the gap. CDR1 LNHDA and CDR2 SQIVND come from the germline V gene (reference sequence). CDR3 length: 13 amino acids. The CDR3: CASRPRQSYEQYF. The CDR3 DNA reads TGTGCCAGTAGGCCGCGTCAATCCTACGAGCAGTACTTC.

This clone showed up just once. CDR3 sequence reads: CASSLRGLSSYEQYF. DNA of the CDR3: TGTGCCAGCAGTTTGAGGGGGCTGAGCTCCTACGAGCAGTACTTC. The J gene is TRBJ2-7, the V gene TRBV27, with 7 bases that match TRBD1. Germline CDR1 MNHEY, CDR2 SMNVEV (reference sequence). The CDR3 spans 15 residues. Trimming at V came to 3 bases and at J to 0 bases, leaving 5 bases not matched to a gene.

The chain recombines TRBV27 with TRBJ2-7, with 9 bases that match TRBD2. Germline lookup yields CDR1 MNHEY and CDR2 SMNVEV (reference sequence). The J segment lost 0 bases and the V segment lost 7 bases, leaving 13 bases of the junction unmatched. The CDR3 contains 17 residues. The chain's CDR3 is CASMGLAGVLSSYEQYF. CDR3 nucleotide sequence: TGTGCCAGCATGGGGTTAGCGGGAGTTCTTAGCTCCTACGAGCAGTACTTC.

The chain uses TRBV27 and TRBJ1-2, with 11 bases lining up with TRBD1. The CDR3 length is 16 residues. With 1 base clipped from V and 7 bases from J, the junction kept 8 bases outside the gene matches. The germline gives CDR1 MNHEY, CDR2 SMNVEV (reference sequence). The CDR3 region is CASSLLGQGAVGGYTF. The CDR3 region has the DNA TGTGCCAGCAGTTTATTAGGACAGGGGGCGGTTGGTGGCTACACCTTC.

The chain carries TRBV7-2 and TRBJ2-1; 8 positions agree with TRBD1. The germline V gene has CDR1 SGHTA and CDR2 FQGNSA. This CDR3 has 14 residues. With 5 bases clipped from V and 6 bases from J, the junction kept 6 bases outside the gene matches. The CDR3 spells CASSPGQEPNEQFF. The CDR3 bases are TGTGCCAGCAGCCCGGGACAGGAGCCCAATGAGCAGTTCTTC.

The chain employs TRBV7-2 and TRBJ2-5; tentatively, D is TRBD2 (5 bases). CDR1 SGHTA and CDR2 FQGNSA come from the germline V gene. The CDR3 length is 13 residues. Trimming took 3 bases from V and 4 from J, leaving 9 bases between them. The CDR3 protein is CASSFGVRETQYF. In DNA, the CDR3 is TGTGCCAGCAGCTTCGGGGTCAGAGAGACCCAGTACTTC.

This clone is a singleton in its sample. This chain joins TRBV5-5 and TRBJ1-4; D is possibly TRBD1 (5 bases). The germline CDR1 and CDR2 sequences are SGHKS and YYEKEE (reference sequence). The CDR3 consists of 17 residues. V was shortened by 0 bases and J by 0 bases, with 12 bases between the two germline ends. In DNA form, the CDR3 reads TGTGCCAGCAGCTTGGTTGGGGCCCTACCAACTAATGAAAAACTGTTTTTT. It specifies CASSLVGALPTNEKLFF.

The chain links TRBV11-2 to TRBJ2-2; 9 bases fit TRBD2. The CDR3 extends over 17 amino acids. Per the germline V gene, CDR1 is SGHAT and CDR2 is FQNNGV. V shed 5 bases and J 0 bases; nucleotides not matched to a gene: 7. The CDR3 loop is CASSGTSGYANTGELFF. CDR3 in DNA: TGTGCCAGCAGCGGTACTAGCGGGTACGCGAACACCGGGGAGCTGTTTTTT.

The rearrangement links TRBV5-8 to TRBJ1-1; D possibly corresponds to TRBD1 (6 bases). V was pared by 5 bases and J by 3 bases, with 11 bases between. The CDR3 has 13 amino acids. Germline V gene lookup returns CDR1 SGHTS and CDR2 YDEGEE. CDR3 nucleotides: TGTGCCAGCAGAGACGCAGGGGACACTGAAGCTTTCTTT. Its protein is CASRDAGDTEAFF.

V is TRBV19 and J is TRBJ2-2; TRBD1 agrees at 12 bases. Germline V gives CDR1 LNHDA, CDR2 SQIVND (reference sequence). The CDR3 spans 15 residues. V shed 7 bases and J 7 bases; nucleotides not matched to a gene: 7. The CDR3 DNA reads TGTGCCAGTACCCTCGGGACAGGGGGCATCGGGGAGCTGTTTTTT. It translates to CASTLGTGGIGELFF.

The chain couples TRBV4-1 to TRBJ1-1; D is uncertain. CDR3 size: 16 residues. V was shortened by 0 bases and J by 2 bases, with 13 bases between the two germline ends. Germline V gives CDR1 MGHRA, CDR2 YSYEKL. The CDR3 DNA is TGCGCCAGCAGCCAAGAGCCCGGGATCGCAAACACTGAAGCTTTCTTT. Its protein is CASSQEPGIANTEAFF.

The genes are TRBV2 and TRBJ1-1, with a possible D match to TRBD1 (6 bases). The V end was cut by 4 bases, the J end by 4 bases, with 19 bases between. This CDR3 is 16 amino acids long. The V gene's germline CDR1 is SNHLY and CDR2 FYNNEI. CDR3 DNA sequence: TGTGCCAGCAGTGTGCAGGGGTCCTACTTGGGCACTGAAGCTTTCTTT. Translated: CASSVQGSYLGTEAFF.

The CDR3 DNA follows: TGTGCCTGGAATAGTGGGGGGTATGAGACCCAGTACTTC. It translates to CAWNSGGYETQYF. The chain employs TRBV30 and TRBJ2-5; weak D call: TRBD2 (6 bases). V was cut by 4 bases and J by 5 bases, with 14 bases left in between. CDR1 and CDR2 (germline): GTSNPN, SVGIG (reference sequence). CDR3 size: 13 residues.

The chain carries TRBV6-5 and TRBJ2-5; 11 positions agree with TRBD1. Trimming at V came to 5 bases and at J to 1 base, leaving 3 bases not matched to a gene. Germline loops: CDR1 MNHEY, CDR2 SVGAGI. The CDR3 extends over 15 amino acids. The CDR3 spells CASSPGTGGQETQYF. The DNA of the CDR3 is TGTGCCAGCAGTCCTGGGACAGGGGGCCAAGAGACCCAGTACTTC.